The 23 T cell receptor beta chains below come from one sample, sequenced in a study of cytomegalovirus exposure and HLA in healthy donors. PCR used 60 Vbeta primers and 13 Jbeta primers. Profiled with immunoSEQ multiplex PCR; TCRdb holds only in-frame clones, not every one. The table lists roughly 140,000 clones, almost 80% of them singletons. The sequenced sample consisted of PBMCs. Receptor source: a young woman in good health and CMV-seronegative.

This clone has just a few counts. V is TRBV6-1 and J is TRBJ2-1; D is unresolved. Trimming stripped 3 bases from V and 11 bases from J, with 8 bases between. The length of the CDR3 is 11 residues. CDR1 is MNHNS, CDR2 SASEGT, per germline. The DNA for the CDR3 is TGTGCCAGCAGTGACAGGAACAAGCAGTTCTTC. Amino acids: CASSDRNKQFF.

The V gene is TRBV9, the J gene TRBJ1-2, with D possibly TRBD1 on 5 matching bases. Germline CDR1 reads SGDLS; CDR2 reads YYNGEE. The CDR3 is 16 residues long. V was cut by 4 bases and J by 6 bases, with 22 bases left in between. The CDR3 region is CASSPYPTETPNGYTF. The DNA for the CDR3 is TGTGCCAGCAGCCCTTACCCGACAGAAACTCCGAATGGCTACACCTTC.

The chain employs TRBV6-5 and TRBJ1-2; weak D call: TRBD1 (6 bases). V shed 0 bases and J shed 5 bases, with 10 bases lying between them. Germline-derived CDR1 and CDR2 are MNHEY and SVGAGI. This CDR3 has 14 residues. The CDR3 here is CASSYSGTPYGYTF. For the CDR3, the DNA is TGTGCCAGCAGTTACTCGGGGACACCGTATGGCTACACCTTC.

The chain couples TRBV7-9 to TRBJ1-4; D ambiguous. Trimming cost V 1 base and J 0 bases, with 12 bases left between them. CDR1 SEHNR and CDR2 FQNEAQ come from the germline V gene (reference sequence). The CDR3 covers 17 residues. The CDR3 loop is CASSLGLPLATNEKLFF. The DNA of the CDR3 is TGTGCCAGCAGCTTAGGGCTCCCGCTGGCAACTAATGAAAAACTGTTTTTT.

V is TRBV9 and J is TRBJ2-2; 9 bases map to TRBD2. This CDR3 comprises 17 residues. Germline CDR1 SGDLS, CDR2 YYNGEE. The trim removed 3 bases at V and 2 bases at J, leaving 8 bases unmatched. DNA for the CDR3: TGTGCCAGCAGCGGGGGGGGTAGCGGGGGAAACACCGGGGAGCTGTTTTTT. Translating gives CASSGGGSGGNTGELFF.

The V gene is TRBV6-1, the J gene TRBJ1-5, with D unclear. This CDR3 is 17 amino acids long. The V and J ends lost 2 bases and 3 bases respectively, with 17 bases between them. CDR1 and CDR2 from the germline V gene are MNHNS and SASEGT. The CDR3 region has the DNA TGTGCCAGCAGTGAAATCCCCAGAGGGCTCTACAATCAGCCCCAGCATTTT. It is translated as CASSEIPRGLYNQPQHF.

V and J are TRBV7-6 and TRBJ2-7; D is perhaps TRBD2 (6 bases). Trimming took off 1 base at V and 2 bases at J, with 15 bases between the two ends. Germline CDR1 is SGHVS and CDR2 is FNYEAQ. The CDR3 runs to 16 residues. The CDR3 DNA reads TGTGCCAGCAGCTTAGGGGCTCGGGGGTTCCCCTACGAGCAGTACTTC. Protein: CASSLGARGFPYEQYF.

This clone appeared a single time. The chain couples TRBV5-6 to TRBJ1-2; 8 bases agree with TRBD1. The germline V gene encodes CDR1 SGHDT and CDR2 YYEEEE. The CDR3 has 15 residues. Trimming removed 6 bases from V and 5 bases from J; junction bases left unmatched: 12. CDR3 in amino acids: CASIAGTGDSYGYTF. The CDR3, as DNA: TGTGCCAGCATCGCTGGGACAGGTGACTCGTATGGCTACACCTTC. The full variable domain, its missing parts supplied by reference TRBV5-6 and TRBJ1-2, is DAGVTQSPTHLIKTRGQQVTLRCSPKSGHDTVSWYQQALGQGPQFIFQYYEEEERQRGNFPDRFSGHQFPNYSSELNVNALLLGDSALYLCASIAGTGDSYGYTFGSGTRLTVV.

The chain recombines TRBV18 with TRBJ1-1; D is possibly TRBD1 (6 bases). The CDR3 sequence is 13 residues long. V shed 6 bases and J shed 5 bases, with 13 bases lying between them. Germline CDR1 and CDR2: KGHSH and LQKENI. CDR3 sequence (DNA): TGTGCCAGCTCGACAGGAGGTCAAACTGAAGCTTTCTTT. Protein product: CASSTGGQTEAFF.

The rearrangement uses TRBV5-1 and TRBJ1-1; the D is unclear. The CDR3 contains 14 residues. Germline V gene data show CDR1 as SGHRS and CDR2 as YFSETQ. V was shortened by 4 bases and J by 1 base, with 11 bases between the two germline ends. CDR3 DNA sequence: TGCGCCAGCAGCGGGAGGGCTCGGAACACTGAAGCTTTCTTT. Its translation: CASSGRARNTEAFF. The entire variable domain, with the rest obtained from reference TRBV5-1 and TRBJ1-1, is as follows: KAGVTQTPRYLIKTRGQQVTLSCSPISGHRSVSWYQQTPGQGLQFLFEYFSETQRNKGNFPGRFSGRQFSNSRSEMNVSTLELGDSALYLCASSGRARNTEAFFGQGTRLTVV.

The CDR3 DNA reads as TGTGCCTGGAGGGGGGGGGTTGAGACCGGGGAGCTGTTTTTT. Its translation: CAWRGGVETGELFF. This chain joins TRBV30 and TRBJ2-2; 7 nucleotides match TRBD2. The CDR3 spans 14 residues. Germline CDR1 and CDR2: GTSNPN and SVGIG (reference sequence). Unmatched junction bases numbered 6, after V lost 3 bases and J lost 5 bases.

This chain joins TRBV7-9 and TRBJ2-7; TRBD1 agrees at 9 bases. Germline V CDR1 and CDR2: SEHNR, FQNEAQ (reference sequence). The length of the CDR3 is 14 residues. After removal of 5 bases from V and 6 bases from J, the junction contained 8 bases not matched to a gene. This CDR3 is CASSPGQGEGEQYF. The CDR3, as DNA: TGTGCCAGCAGCCCGGGACAGGGTGAGGGCGAGCAGTACTTC.

The chain links TRBV27 to TRBJ2-3; unclear D gene. From germline, CDR1 is MNHEY and CDR2 SMNVEV (reference sequence). V was cut by 4 bases and J by 3 bases, with 5 bases left in between. The CDR3 is made up of 12 amino acids. The CDR3 protein is CASSYGTDTQYF. The CDR3 DNA sequence: TGTGCCAGCAGTTACGGGACAGATACGCAGTATTTT.

The genes are TRBV10-2 and TRBJ1-6; a weak D match, TRBD1 (6 bases). This CDR3 is built from 12 residues. Between the trimmed V and J ends, which lost 11 bases and 7 bases, there was a span of 12 bases. Germline-derived CDR1 and CDR2 are WSHSY and SAAADI. The CDR3 nucleotides are TGCGCCTCCAGGGGTCCGAATTCACCCCTCCACTTT. Its protein product is CASRGPNSPLHF.

This chain links TRBV30 with TRBJ1-2, with D unresolved. The CDR3 is 13 amino acids. V shed 0 bases and J shed 6 bases, with 11 bases lying between them. In germline, CDR1 is GTSNPN, CDR2 SVGIG (reference sequence). CDR3 DNA sequence: TGTGCCTGGAGTGTAACGGGGAAGGATGGCTACACCTTC. Translating gives CAWSVTGKDGYTF.

The chain recombines TRBV4-2 with TRBJ2-1, with 10 bases matching TRBD2. CDR1 is LGHNA and CDR2 is YNFKEQ in the germline V gene. V lost 0 bases and J lost 1; bases outside the gene matches: 6. This CDR3 spans 18 amino acids. The CDR3 DNA is TGTGCCAGCAGCCAAGAAGTAACTAGCGGGGTTTCCTACAATGAGCAGTTCTTC. Encoded protein: CASSQEVTSGVSYNEQFF.

The V and J genes are TRBV7-9 and TRBJ2-2; 10 bases line up with TRBD2. With V trimmed by 3 bases and J by 5 bases, 9 bases remained unmatched. The CDR3 is 17 residues long. CDR1 is SEHNR and CDR2 is FQNEAQ in the germline V gene (reference sequence). The CDR3 spells CASSFKAGGPETGELFF. The CDR3 DNA follows: TGTGCCAGCAGCTTCAAAGCGGGGGGGCCGGAGACCGGGGAGCTGTTTTTT.

The rearrangement links TRBV9 to TRBJ2-1, with TRBD2 matching 13 bases. The CDR3 has 16 residues. Trimming removed 4 bases from V and 8 bases from J; junction bases left unmatched: 9. CDR1 and CDR2 from the germline V gene are SGDLS and YYNGEE. The CDR3 sequence is CASSSRGTSGKDEQFF. The CDR3 nucleotides read TGTGCCAGCAGCTCAAGAGGGACTAGCGGGAAGGATGAGCAGTTCTTC.

The chain combines TRBV6-1 with TRBJ1-6; 9 bases agree with TRBD1. The CDR3 totals 14 residues. V lost 7 bases and J lost 9; bases outside the gene matches: 7. Germline CDR1 MNHNS, CDR2 SASEGT. CDR3 sequence: CASTTDRGGSPLHF. Here the CDR3 DNA reads TGTGCCAGCACCACGGACAGGGGAGGTTCACCCCTCCACTTT.

The V gene is TRBV7-8, the J gene TRBJ2-7; 9 bases align to TRBD1. CDR3 length equals 18 residues. After removal of 6 bases from V and 0 bases from J, the junction contained 15 bases not matched to a gene. Per germline, CDR1 SGHVS and CDR2 FQNEAQ. The CDR3 loop is CASRGTGTESKSSYEQYF. CDR3 bases: TGTGCCAGCAGGGGGACAGGGACTGAATCCAAGAGCTCCTACGAGCAGTACTTC.

CDR3: CASSLQGSGANVLTF. Written as DNA, the CDR3 is TGTGCCAGCAGCTTACAGGGCTCTGGGGCCAACGTCCTGACTTTC. The V and J genes are TRBV5-4 and TRBJ2-6, with D perhaps matching TRBD1 (6 bases). V was trimmed by 2 bases and J by 0 bases, leaving 6 bases between them. Germline V CDR1 and CDR2: SGHNT, YYREEE (reference sequence). The CDR3 is 15 amino acids.

This rearrangement joins TRBV6-5 to TRBJ1-6; 7 bases align to TRBD1. The V segment lost 6 bases and the J segment 7 bases; nucleotides outside the gene matches: 6. The CDR3 is 14 amino acids. Germline CDR1 and CDR2: MNHEY and SVGAGI. The DNA of the CDR3 is TGTGCCAGCAGGAGACAGGGCCGAAATTCACCCCTCCACTTT. Translation: CASRRQGRNSPLHF.

The CDR3 DNA sequence: TGTGCCAGCAGTTACTCGGGACTAGCGGAAGAGACCCAGTACTTC. It specifies CASSYSGLAEETQYF. This chain joins TRBV6-5 and TRBJ2-5; TRBD2 agrees at 11 bases. Looked up from germline, CDR1 is MNHEY and CDR2 is SVGAGI. V dropped 0 bases and J dropped 3; count of bases not matched to a gene: 0. The CDR3 is made up of 15 amino acids.